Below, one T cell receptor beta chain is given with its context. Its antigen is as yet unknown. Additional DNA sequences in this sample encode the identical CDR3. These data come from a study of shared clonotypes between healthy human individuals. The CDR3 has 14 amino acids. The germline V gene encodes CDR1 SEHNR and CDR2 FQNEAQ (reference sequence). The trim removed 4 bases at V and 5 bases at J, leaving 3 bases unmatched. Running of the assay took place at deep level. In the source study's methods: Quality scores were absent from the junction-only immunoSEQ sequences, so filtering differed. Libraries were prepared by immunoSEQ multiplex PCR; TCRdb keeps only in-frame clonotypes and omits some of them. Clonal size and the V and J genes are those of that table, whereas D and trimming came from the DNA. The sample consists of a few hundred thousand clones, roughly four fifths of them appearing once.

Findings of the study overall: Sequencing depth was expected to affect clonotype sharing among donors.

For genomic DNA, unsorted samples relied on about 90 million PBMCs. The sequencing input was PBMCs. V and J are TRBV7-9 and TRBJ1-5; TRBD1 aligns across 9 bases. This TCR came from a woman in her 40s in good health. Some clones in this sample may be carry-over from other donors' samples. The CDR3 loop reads CASSSTGGDQPQHF. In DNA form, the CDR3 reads TGTGCCAGCAGCTCCACAGGGGGCGATCAGCCCCAGCATTTT. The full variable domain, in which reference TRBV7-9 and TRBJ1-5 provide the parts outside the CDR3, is DTGVSQNPRHKITKRGQNVTFRCDPISEHNRLYWYRQTLGQGPEFLTYFQNEAQLEKSRLLSDRFSAERPKGSFSTLEIQRTEQGDSAMYLCASSSTGGDQPQHFGDGTRLSIL.